These 30 T cell receptor beta chains were sequenced from one sample in a study of shared clonotypes between healthy human individuals. TCRdb keeps only in-frame clones here, not all; method: immunoSEQ multiplex PCR. The sample includes a few hundred thousand clones, less than 98% of them seen just once. Sequencing was performed on naive CD4+ T cells sorted from blood. The sample's subset: CD45RA+ positively selected. All receptors derive from a woman aged 30 to 39 in good health.

The V and J genes are TRBV6-6 and TRBJ2-7; no clear D. Germline V lookup: CDR1 MNHNY, CDR2 SVGAGI (reference sequence). The CDR3 sequence is 13 residues long. V lost 0 bases and J lost 6, with 9 bases in between. The CDR3 DNA sequence: TGTGCCAGCAGTTACTCGAAATCGGGCGAGCAGTACTTC. Its translation: CASSYSKSGEQYF.

The gene calls are TRBV5-4 and TRBJ2-7; TRBD1 aligns across 7 bases. CDR3 length: 14 residues. Looked up from germline, CDR1 is SGHNT and CDR2 is YYREEE (reference sequence). V was clipped by 5 bases and J by 2 bases; unmatched bases: 7. Here the CDR3 reads CASRNRGAAYEQYF. In DNA form, the CDR3 reads TGTGCCAGCAGAAACAGGGGAGCAGCCTACGAGCAGTACTTC.

V and J are TRBV11-3 and TRBJ1-5; D is unresolved. V was cut by 2 bases and J by 4 bases, with 3 bases left in between. CDR3 size: 12 residues. Per germline, CDR1 SGHNT and CDR2 YENEEA. For the CDR3, the DNA is TGTGCCAGCAGCTTAAGAAATCAGCCCCAGCATTTT. As protein: CASSLRNQPQHF.

The chain joins TRBV19 to TRBJ1-3; tentatively, D is TRBD1 (5 bases). The CDR3 extends over 16 amino acids. Germline V gene data show CDR1 as LNHDA and CDR2 as SQIVND (reference sequence). Trimming cost V 5 bases and J 8 bases, with 22 bases left between them. This CDR3 reads CASSHLDAPRGDTIYF. CDR3 in DNA: TGTGCCAGTAGTCACCTTGACGCCCCGAGGGGAGACACCATATATTTT.

V is TRBV10-1 and J is TRBJ2-5, with D possibly TRBD1 on 5 matching bases. The germline gives CDR1 WNHNN, CDR2 SYGVQD (reference sequence). There are 13 residues in the CDR3. V was clipped by 2 bases and J by 2 bases, with 6 bases between them. The CDR3 is CASSEQGQETQYF. For the CDR3, the DNA is TGCGCCAGCAGTGAGCAGGGACAAGAGACCCAGTACTTC.

The V and J genes are TRBV11-3 and TRBJ2-2; tentatively, D is TRBD2 (6 bases). The CDR3 contains 13 residues. Germline CDR1 SGHNT, CDR2 YENEEA. Trimming took 4 bases from V and 8 from J, leaving 11 bases between them. CDR3: CASSSSREGELFF. CDR3 bases: TGTGCCAGCAGCTCATCCCGGGAGGGGGAGCTGTTTTTT.

V and J are TRBV18 and TRBJ1-2; D gene uncertain. The germline V gene encodes CDR1 KGHSH and CDR2 LQKENI. The V end was cut by 3 bases, the J end by 6 bases, with 20 bases between. The CDR3 runs 16 residues. The CDR3 region is CASSPTEGPGEDGYTF. DNA of the CDR3: TGTGCCAGCTCACCCACAGAAGGGCCCGGTGAAGATGGCTACACCTTC.

This clone was counted once. The chain joins TRBV7-2 to TRBJ2-7; D may be TRBD2 (6 bases). The CDR3 runs 12 residues. The V gene lost 4 bases and the J gene lost 4 bases, with 8 bases spanning the gap. Germline CDR1 reads SGHTA; CDR2 reads FQGNSA. The CDR3: CASSSGTYEQYF. As DNA, the CDR3 is TGTGCCAGCAGCTCCGGGACTTACGAGCAGTACTTC.

The chain combines TRBV27 with TRBJ2-2; D is unclear. V dropped 7 bases and J dropped 1 base, with 13 bases sitting between them. The CDR3 runs 15 residues. The germline CDR1 and CDR2 sequences are MNHEY and SMNVEV (reference sequence). In DNA, the CDR3 is TGTGCCAGCAAAGGGATGATGTTGAACACCGGGGAGCTGTTTTTT. Amino acids: CASKGMMLNTGELFF.

This clone was detected only once. The rearrangement uses TRBV29-1 and TRBJ2-1; the D gene is possibly TRBD2 (6 bases). From germline, CDR1 is SQVTM and CDR2 ANQGSEA. V lost 6 bases and J lost 8, with 11 bases in between. CDR3 size: 11 residues. CDR3: CSVTGTHEQFF. The CDR3 DNA is TGCAGCGTCACCGGGACTCATGAGCAGTTCTTC.

The chain carries TRBV9 and TRBJ1-1; D may be TRBD1 (5 bases). In germline, CDR1 is SGDLS, CDR2 YYNGEE. This CDR3 region has 13 residues. V was cut by 1 base and J by 6 bases, with 10 bases left in between. The CDR3 here is CASSVQGPPEAFF. In DNA form, the CDR3 reads TGTGCCAGCAGCGTACAGGGTCCCCCTGAAGCTTTCTTT.

The chain employs TRBV7-9 and TRBJ2-2; D gene uncertain. Between the trimmed V and J ends, which lost 3 bases and 4 bases, there was a span of 9 bases. This CDR3 region has 14 residues. Germline assignment: CDR1 SEHNR and CDR2 FQNEAQ (reference sequence). The CDR3 sequence is CASSFLQTTGELFF. The CDR3 DNA sequence: TGTGCCAGCAGCTTCCTACAGACCACCGGGGAGCTGTTTTTT.

V is TRBV7-9 and J is TRBJ2-3; 14 bases agree with TRBD2. This CDR3 comprises 17 residues. The germline gives CDR1 SEHNR, CDR2 FQNEAQ (reference sequence). Losses at the gene ends were 2 bases for V and 5 bases for J; bases not matched to a gene: 6. CDR3 loop: CASSLYGTSGRGDTQYF. The CDR3 coding sequence is TGTGCCAGCAGCTTATATGGGACTAGCGGGAGAGGAGATACGCAGTATTTT. Full variable domain (remainder filled in from reference TRBV7-9 and TRBJ2-3): DTGVSQNPRHKITKRGQNVTFRCDPISEHNRLYWYRQTLGQGPEFLTYFQNEAQLEKSRLLSDRFSAERPKGSFSTLEIQRTEQGDSAMYLCASSLYGTSGRGDTQYFGPGTRLTVL.

V usage is TRBV27 and J usage is TRBJ2-2, with 11 bases matching TRBD1. After removal of 2 bases from V and 7 bases from J, the junction contained 6 bases not matched to a gene. Germline V gene lookup returns CDR1 MNHEY and CDR2 SMNVEV (reference sequence). The CDR3 is made up of 16 amino acids. The CDR3 coding sequence is TGTGCCAGCAGTTTAAGGACAGGGGGCGCTGGCGGGGAGCTGTTTTTT. It is translated as CASSLRTGGAGGELFF.

In this sample, this clone turned up once. The chain joins TRBV21-1 to TRBJ2-7; TRBD1, the D gene given by the table, was not confirmed from the DNA. TRBV21-1 is shown as a pseudogene. The CDR3 runs 17 residues. The CDR3 is CASSTTRVGQDSYEQYF. The CDR3, as DNA: TGTGCCAGCAGCACGACCAGAGTAGGACAGGACTCCTACGAGCAGTACTTC.

This clone was seen a single time. V and J are TRBV29-1 and TRBJ2-1, with no clear D. The V gene lost 6 bases and the J gene lost 6 bases, with 24 bases spanning the gap. The CDR3 is 16 residues long. Germline-derived CDR1 and CDR2 are SQVTM and ANQGSEA. The CDR3 region is CSVPDPRKTVFNEQFF. CDR3 DNA sequence: TGCAGCGTGCCCGATCCCAGGAAAACAGTCTTCAATGAGCAGTTCTTC.

This sequence joins TRBV2 and TRBJ2-1, with 7 bases matching TRBD1. The junction had 12 bases not matched to a gene; V was cut back by 7 bases and J by 6 bases. CDR1 SNHLY and CDR2 FYNNEI come from the germline V gene. The CDR3 has 15 residues. The CDR3, as DNA: TGTGCCAGCACCCGCACAACACGACAGGGCAATGAGCAGTTCTTC. This codes for CASTRTTRQGNEQFF.

V and J are TRBV12-5 and TRBJ2-3; D is unresolved. V dropped 7 bases and J dropped 2 bases, with 16 bases sitting between them. The CDR3 is 15 residues long. Germline-derived CDR1 and CDR2 are LGHNT and FRNRAP. The CDR3 DNA reads as TGTGCTAGTGCCATTGGTAGTTTTAACACAGATACGCAGTATTTT. Translating gives CASAIGSFNTDTQYF.

This clone was observed a single time. This sequence joins TRBV7-7 and TRBJ2-5; D assignment may be TRBD1 or TRBD2 (5 bases each). V was pared by 5 bases and J by 1 base, with 14 bases between. In germline, CDR1 is SSHAT, CDR2 FNYEAQ (reference sequence). The CDR3 extends over 15 amino acids. The CDR3, as DNA: TGTGCCAGCAGCCTCACCGGGGCAGGCCAAGAGACCCAGTACTTC. This encodes CASSLTGAGQETQYF.

The chain employs TRBV5-1 and TRBJ1-5; TRBD1 might be the D (5 bases). Germline V gene data show CDR1 as SGHRS and CDR2 as YFSETQ. Trimming pared 0 bases from V and 6 bases from J, leaving 10 bases between. The CDR3 has 14 residues. CDR3 in amino acids: CASSLGPGGQPQHF. The DNA of the CDR3 is TGCGCCAGCAGCTTGGGACCGGGGGGTCAGCCCCAGCATTTT.

This chain uses TRBV7-9 with TRBJ1-2; D perhaps matches TRBD1 (6 bases). V shed 5 bases and J shed 1 base, with 14 bases lying between them. Germline V gene lookup returns CDR1 SEHNR and CDR2 FQNEAQ (reference sequence). This CDR3 is built from 15 residues. In DNA form, the CDR3 reads TGTGCCAGCAGCATCCGGGACACACGTAACTATGGCTACACCTTC. Amino acids: CASSIRDTRNYGYTF.

The chain uses TRBV19 and TRBJ2-7, with TRBD1 identical over 9 bases. The ends lost 7 bases at V and 4 bases at J; junction bases unmatched: 11. The CDR3 spans 15 residues. CDR1 is LNHDA and CDR2 is SQIVND in the germline V gene (reference sequence). The CDR3 here is CASTSSAGQGYEQYF. DNA for the CDR3: TGTGCCAGTACCTCTTCTGCGGGACAGGGTTACGAGCAGTACTTC.

This clone was seen a single time. One end of the junction varies from germline; a read error may be responsible. The chain combines TRBV29-1 with TRBJ2-3; no clear D gene. The CDR3 totals 13 residues. Germline lookup yields CDR1 SQVTM and CDR2 ANQGSEA. CDR3 residues: CSVEGSDTDTQYF. Written as DNA, the CDR3 is TGCAGCGTGGAAGGCAGCGACACAGATACGCAGTATTTT.

CDR3 coding DNA: TGTGCCAGCAGCCCATGGACTAGCGGGAGGTTTGTGGATACGCAGTATTTT. Amino acids: CASSPWTSGRFVDTQYF. V gene TRBV5-5 combines with J gene TRBJ2-3; 14 positions match TRBD2. Germline V lookup: CDR1 SGHKS, CDR2 YYEKEE (reference sequence). The J segment lost 6 bases and the V segment lost 4 bases, leaving 10 bases of the junction unmatched. This CDR3 is 17 amino acids long.

The chain recombines TRBV5-1 with TRBJ2-1; TRBD1 agrees at 8 bases. Germline V CDR1 and CDR2: SGHRS, YFSETQ. The CDR3 consists of 17 residues. V gave up 4 bases and J gave up 0 bases; unmatched junction bases: 9. The CDR3 DNA reads TGCGCCAGCAGCAGCCCGGGACAGGCTAGCTCCTACAATGAGCAGTTCTTC. Residues: CASSSPGQASSYNEQFF.

The chain is built from TRBV6-4 and TRBJ1-1; 9 bases match TRBD1. The CDR3 has 13 residues. V gave up 6 bases and J gave up 4 bases; unmatched junction bases: 3. The V gene's germline CDR1 is MRHNA and CDR2 SNTAGT. For the CDR3, the DNA is TGTGCCAGCAGCCGGGACAGGGCCACTGAAGCTTTCTTT. Its translation: CASSRDRATEAFF.

V and J are TRBV19 and TRBJ2-7; possibly TRBD2 for D (6 bases). Trimming left V 5 bases short and J 9 bases short, with 11 bases between. The CDR3 loop spans 11 amino acids. Germline assignment: CDR1 LNHDA and CDR2 SQIVND (reference sequence). The CDR3 nucleotides read TGTGCCAGTAGTTCCGGGAGCGGGCAGTACTTC. It encodes CASSSGSGQYF.

This chain's CDR3 is CASSAADRAGNQPQHF. For the CDR3, the DNA is TGTGCCAGTAGTGCAGCGGACAGGGCTGGCAATCAGCCCCAGCATTTT. The V call is TRBV19, the J call TRBJ1-5, with 8 bases matching TRBD1. V dropped 5 bases and J dropped 2; count of bases not matched to a gene: 8. The germline CDR1 and CDR2 sequences are LNHDA and SQIVND (reference sequence). This CDR3 has 16 residues.

This clone was counted a few times. The rearrangement joins TRBV10-3 to TRBJ1-5; D uncertain. The CDR3 length is 14 residues. V lost 6 bases, J lost 3 bases, and 12 bases lay in between. Germline CDR1 ENHRY, CDR2 SYGVKD. The CDR3 protein is CAISTGRANQPQHF. CDR3 DNA sequence: TGTGCCATCAGCACGGGTCGCGCCAATCAGCCCCAGCATTTT.

This chain links TRBV28 with TRBJ2-7; 9 bases are a match to TRBD1. The V gene's germline CDR1 is MDHEN and CDR2 SYDVKM. With 3 bases clipped from V and 9 bases from J, the junction kept 15 bases outside the gene matches. There are 16 residues in the CDR3. In nucleotides, the CDR3 is TGTGCCAGCAGTTTGGATATGGACAGGGGTCTACGAGGGCAGTACTTC. This gives the protein CASSLDMDRGLRGQYF.